Listed below are T cell receptor beta chains from one sample, sequenced in a study of graft-versus-host responses after intestinal transplantation. Produced via immunoSEQ multiplex PCR; TCRdb's table is partial and in-frame only. The sample yields 98,000 or so clones, roughly 82% seen once. Sequenced here: PBMCs, sampled 255 days after intestinal transplant. The receptors derive from a human patient who received an intestinal transplant, so some T cells may come from the graft donor. Both conserved end residues are part of each CDR3. D genes are given only for firm matches. The size entry is marked missing in some rows and otherwise reads once, few, many or a size class.

>TRBV2|NA|NA|TRBJ1-5
TGTGCCAGCAGTGAAGACAGATCCCAGCCCCAGCATTTT
CASSEDRSQPQHF
>TRBV6-5|NA|NA|TRBJ2-7
TGTGCCAGCAGTGACTCTCTAGGGTACGAGCAGTACTTC
CASSDSLGYEQYF
>TRBV11-2|NA|NA|TRBJ2-3
TGTGCCAGCAGGGACCGGGGGCTCACAGATACGCAGTATTTT
CASRDRGLTDTQYF
>TRBV14|NA|NA|TRBJ1-2
TGTGCCAGCAGCCAATGGGCGAGACTAACCTTC
CASSQWARLTF
>TRBV6-5|NA|NA|TRBJ1-2
TGTGCCAGCAGCCGACAGTCAGAGGTTGGCTACACCTTC
CASSRQSEVGYTF
>TRBV11-2|NA|NA|TRBJ2-5
TGTGCCAGCAGCCCGGGACCTCTAGAGACCCAGTACTTC
CASSPGPLETQYF
>TRBV6-5|once|TRBD1|TRBJ1-1
TGTGCCAGCAGGGAAACGACAGGGGAGGCCACTGAAGCTTTCTTT
CASRETTGEATEAFF
>TRBV7-3|once|NA|TRBJ2-5
TGTGCCAGCAGCCGGGGCCGGGGGCTAGGCGAGACCCAGTACTTC
CASSRGRGLGETQYF
>TRBV29-1|NA|TRBD2|TRBJ2-3
TGCAGCGTTAGGGACTACAGCGGCACAGATACGCAGTATTTT
CSVRDYSGTDTQYF
>TRBV2|NA|NA|TRBJ2-3
TGTGCCAGCAGTGAAGACCGGGATCCGCCCCATACGCAGTATTTT
CASSEDRDPPHTQYF
>TRBV19|NA|NA|TRBJ1-2
TGTGCCAGTAGTACCAGCAGGGGCGGCTACACCTTC
CASSTSRGGYTF
>TRBV2|NA|NA|TRBJ1-5
TGTGCCAGCAGTGGCCGGCAGGGTGGAAATCAGCCCCAGCATTTT
CASSGRQGGNQPQHF
>TRBV7-8|NA|NA|TRBJ2-2
TGTGCCAGCAGCTTAAGACTAACGAACACCGGGGGGCTGTTTTTT
CASSLRLTNTGGLFF
>TRBV19|NA|TRBD1|TRBJ1-6
TGTGCCACCGGGACAGGCAATAATTCACCCCTCCACTTT
CATGTGNNSPLHF
>TRBV6-6|NA|NA|TRBJ2-5
TGTGCCAGCAGGAAGGGCGAGACCCAGTACTTC
CASRKGETQYF
>TRBV7-3|NA|NA|TRBJ2-3
TGTGCCAGCAGCTTACACGCACCGGGGGGCAGGGACACAGATACGCAGTATTTT
CASSLHAPGGRDTDTQYF
>TRBV5-1|NA|TRBD1|TRBJ1-4
TGCGCCAGCAGCTTGGCCGGGACAGGGGTGAGAGAAAAACTGTTTTTT
CASSLAGTGVREKLFF
>TRBV9|many|NA|TRBJ2-7
TGTGCCAGCAGCGTAGGGGTAGGAAGGTCCTACGAGCAGTACTTC
CASSVGVGRSYEQYF
>TRBV11-2|few|TRBD2|TRBJ2-7
TGTGCCAGCATTGTGACTAGCGGTTATAACTACGAGCAGTACTTC
CASIVTSGYNYEQYF
>TRBV25-1|NA|TRBD1|TRBJ2-7
TGTGCCAGCAGTGTGGGACAGGGCTACGAGCAGTACTTC
CASSVGQGYEQYF
>TRBV10-3|once|NA|TRBJ2-7
TGTGCCATCAGTGTCGGTACAGACAAAGGGGGAGGCTACGAGCAGTACTTC
CAISVGTDKGGGYEQYF
>TRBV15|NA|NA|TRBJ2-7
TGTGCCACCAGCAGCTCCAGGGGGGTCTCCTACGAGCAGTACTTC
CATSSSRGVSYEQYF
>TRBV30|NA|NA|TRBJ2-3
TGTGCCTGGAGTGTAATCACAGATACGCAGTATTTT
CAWSVITDTQYF
>TRBV7-8|once|NA|TRBJ2-7
TGTGCCAGCAGCTTAGGTGGAGGCGTCGAGCAGTACTTC
CASSLGGGVEQYF
>TRBV18|once|NA|TRBJ2-3
TGTGCCAGCTCATTCAGATCACAGCGGGCCCGCCCCACAGATACGCAGTATTTT
CASSFRSQRARPTDTQYF
>TRBV7-9|NA|TRBD1|TRBJ1-1
TGTGCCAGCAGCTTAGCGACAGGGGGAGGGACTGAAGCTTTCTTT
CASSLATGGGTEAFF
>TRBV27|NA|NA|TRBJ2-1
TGTGCCAGCGCTTCACTGGGGGGCCCTAGCTCCTACAATGAGCAGTTCTTC
CASASLGGPSSYNEQFF
>TRBV28|NA|TRBD1|TRBJ1-2
TGTGCCAGCAGTGTCCCGACAGGGGACTATGGCTACACCTTC
CASSVPTGDYGYTF
>TRBV4-2|NA|NA|TRBJ2-7
TGTGCCAGCAGCACCTCAGGAACTGGCCCCTACGAGCAGTACTTC
CASSTSGTGPYEQYF
>TRBV7-3|NA|NA|TRBJ2-2
TGTGCCAGCAGCTTAGGTACAGGCCTGAACACCGGGGAGCTGTTTTTT
CASSLGTGLNTGELFF
>TRBV19|NA|NA|TRBJ2-3
TGTGCCAGTAGTATGGGTAACATGCGGCACACTGCAGATACGCAGTATTTT
CASSMGNMRHTADTQYF
>TRBV7-2|NA|NA|TRBJ2-7
TGTGCCAGCAGCTTTCGGGCAGGGGGGACTTACGAGCAGTACTTC
CASSFRAGGTYEQYF
>TRBV10-1|NA|NA|TRBJ1-2
TGCGCCAGCAGCCCCCGGGACACCGAATGTCACGCCGGCTATGGCTACACCTTC
CASSPRDTECHAGYGYTF
>TRBV28|NA|TRBD1|TRBJ2-5
TGTGCCAGCAGAGAGACAGGGGGACAAGAGACCCAGTACTTC
CASRETGGQETQYF
>TRBV30|NA|NA|TRBJ2-5
TGTGCCTGGAGTGTAGGGCAGGGGCAGACCCAGTACTTC
CAWSVGQGQTQYF
>TRBV4-2|NA|NA|TRBJ1-4
TGTGCCAGCAGCCAAGCAGGGAAAGACGAAAAACTGTTTTTT
CASSQAGKDEKLFF
>TRBV18|NA|NA|TRBJ2-3
TGTGCCAGCTCACCATTAGCCCGGGCCTCAGATACGCAGTATTTT
CASSPLARASDTQYF
>TRBV7-9|NA|NA|TRBJ2-2
TGTGCCAGCAGCGGATGGGACACTGGAAACACCGGGGAGCTGTTTTTT
CASSGWDTGNTGELFF
>TRBV27|NA|TRBD2|TRBJ2-1
TGTGCCAGCCTCCCCGGGAGCGGGAGCAATGAGCAGTTCTTC
CASLPGSGSNEQFF
>TRBV5-4|NA|TRBD1|TRBJ2-6
TGTGCCAGCAGCCCCGGACAGGGCCGCTCTGGGGCCAACGTCCTGACTTTC
CASSPGQGRSGANVLTF
>TRBV11-1|NA|NA|TRBJ2-1
TGTGCCAGCAGCTTCAGCAATGAGCAGTTCTTC
CASSFSNEQFF
>TRBV28|NA|NA|TRBJ2-3
TGTGCCAGCATGTCAGGGTCTGGAGATACGCAGTATTTT
CASMSGSGDTQYF
>TRBV11-3|NA|NA|TRBJ2-3
TGTGCCAGCAGCCCAGGGGTACCAGATACGCAGTATTTT
CASSPGVPDTQYF
>TRBV28|NA|NA|TRBJ1-1
TGTGCCAGCAGTTTGGGAGTGAACACTGAAGCTTTCTTT
CASSLGVNTEAFF
>TRBV27|NA|TRBD2|TRBJ2-7
TGTGCCAGCAAGGGACTAGCGGACTCCTACGAGCAGTACTTC
CASKGLADSYEQYF
>TRBV9|NA|NA|TRBJ1-6
TGTGCCAGCAGCGTAGGTCTTGATTCACCCCTCCACTTT
CASSVGLDSPLHF
>TRBV18|NA|NA|TRBJ2-1
TGTGCCAGCTCACCCGGGGACGTTAGCTCCTACAATGAGCAGTTCTTC
CASSPGDVSSYNEQFF
>TRBV7-2|NA|NA|TRBJ2-5
TGTGCCAGCAGCCCAAGGGGAGAGACCCAGTACTTC
CASSPRGETQYF
>TRBV9|NA|TRBD1|TRBJ2-4
TGTGCCAGCAGCGTAGGGGACAGGGTGGGCATTCAGTACTTC
CASSVGDRVGIQYF